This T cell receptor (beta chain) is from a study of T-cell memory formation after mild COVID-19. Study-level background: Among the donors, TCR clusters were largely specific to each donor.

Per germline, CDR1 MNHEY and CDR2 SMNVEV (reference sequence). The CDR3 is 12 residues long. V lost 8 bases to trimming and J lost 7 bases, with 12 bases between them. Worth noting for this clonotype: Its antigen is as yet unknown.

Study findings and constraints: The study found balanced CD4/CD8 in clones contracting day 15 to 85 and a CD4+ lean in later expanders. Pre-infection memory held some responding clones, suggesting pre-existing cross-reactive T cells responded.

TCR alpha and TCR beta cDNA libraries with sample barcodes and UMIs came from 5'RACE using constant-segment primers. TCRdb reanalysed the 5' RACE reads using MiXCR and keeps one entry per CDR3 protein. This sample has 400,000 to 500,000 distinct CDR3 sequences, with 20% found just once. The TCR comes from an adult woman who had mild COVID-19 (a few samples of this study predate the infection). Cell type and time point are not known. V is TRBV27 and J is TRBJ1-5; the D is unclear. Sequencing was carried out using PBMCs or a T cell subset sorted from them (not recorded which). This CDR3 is CASQGFGQPQHF. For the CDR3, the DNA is TGTGCCAGCCAAGGGTTTGGGCAGCCCCAGCATTTT.